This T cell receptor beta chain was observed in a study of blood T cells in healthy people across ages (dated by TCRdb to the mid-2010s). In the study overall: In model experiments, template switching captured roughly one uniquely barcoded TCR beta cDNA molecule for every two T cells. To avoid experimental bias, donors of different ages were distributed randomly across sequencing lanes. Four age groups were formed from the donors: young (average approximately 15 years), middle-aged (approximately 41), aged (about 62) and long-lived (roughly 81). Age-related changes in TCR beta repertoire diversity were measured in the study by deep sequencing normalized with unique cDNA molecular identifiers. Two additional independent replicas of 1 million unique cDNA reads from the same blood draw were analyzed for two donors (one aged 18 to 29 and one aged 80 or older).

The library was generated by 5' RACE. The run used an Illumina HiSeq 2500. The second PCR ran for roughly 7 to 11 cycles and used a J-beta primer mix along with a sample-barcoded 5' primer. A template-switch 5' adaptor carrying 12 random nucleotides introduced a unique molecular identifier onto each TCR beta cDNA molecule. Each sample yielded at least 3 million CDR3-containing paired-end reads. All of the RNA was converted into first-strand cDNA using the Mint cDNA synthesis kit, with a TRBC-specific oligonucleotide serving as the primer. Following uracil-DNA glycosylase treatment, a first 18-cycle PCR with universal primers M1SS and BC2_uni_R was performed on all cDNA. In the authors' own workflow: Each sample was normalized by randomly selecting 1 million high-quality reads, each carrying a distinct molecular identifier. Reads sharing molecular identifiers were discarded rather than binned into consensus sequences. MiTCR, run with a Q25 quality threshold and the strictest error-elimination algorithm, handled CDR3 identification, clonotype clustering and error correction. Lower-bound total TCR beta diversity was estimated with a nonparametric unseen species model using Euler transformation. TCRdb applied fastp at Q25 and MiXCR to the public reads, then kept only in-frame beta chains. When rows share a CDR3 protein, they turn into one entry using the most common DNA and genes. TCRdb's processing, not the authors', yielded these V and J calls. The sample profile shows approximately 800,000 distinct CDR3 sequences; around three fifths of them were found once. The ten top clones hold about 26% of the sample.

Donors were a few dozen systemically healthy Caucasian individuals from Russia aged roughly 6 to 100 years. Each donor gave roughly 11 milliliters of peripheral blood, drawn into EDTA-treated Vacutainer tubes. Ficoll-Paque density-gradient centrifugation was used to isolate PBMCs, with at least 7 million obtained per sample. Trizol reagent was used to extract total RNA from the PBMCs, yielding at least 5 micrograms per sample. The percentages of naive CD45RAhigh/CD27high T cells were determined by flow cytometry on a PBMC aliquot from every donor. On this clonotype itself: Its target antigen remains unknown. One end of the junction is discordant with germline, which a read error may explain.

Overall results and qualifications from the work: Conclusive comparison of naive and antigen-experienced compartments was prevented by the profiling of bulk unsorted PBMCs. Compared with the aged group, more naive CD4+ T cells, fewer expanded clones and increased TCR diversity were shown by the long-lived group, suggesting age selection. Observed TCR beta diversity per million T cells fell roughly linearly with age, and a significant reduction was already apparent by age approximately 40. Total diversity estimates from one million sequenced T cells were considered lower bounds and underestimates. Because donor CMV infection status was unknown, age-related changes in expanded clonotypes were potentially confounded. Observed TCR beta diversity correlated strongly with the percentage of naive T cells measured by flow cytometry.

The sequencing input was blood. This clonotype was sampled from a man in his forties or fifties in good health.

The DNA sequence is TGTGCCAACAGCTTAGGTTCAGATACGCAGTATTTT. Translated, this is CANSLGSDTQYF. Here the chain combines TRBV7-2 and TRBJ2-3, with no confident D gene call. CDR1 is given as SGHTA and CDR2 as FQGNSA, both from the germline V gene. Spanning cysteine to phenylalanine, the CDR3 consists of 12 amino acids. The sequence is cut down to CDR3 DNA, 36 bases in frame from base 1. Where the CDR3 stops, the reference TRBV7-2 and TRBJ2-3 genes take over; the full variable domain is GAGVSQSPSNKVTEKGKDVELRCDPISGHTALYWYRQSLGQGLEFLIYFQGNSAPDKSGLPSDRFSAERTGGSVSTLTIQRTQQEDSAVYLCANSLGSDTQYFGPGTRLTVL.